This TCR beta chain was sequenced for a study of T-cell reconstitution after alpha-beta-depleted transplantation in children (dated by TCRdb to 2016 to 2017). Notes on the research overall: T-cell immune reconstitution after TCRalphabeta/CD19-depleted allogeneic hematopoietic cell transplantation in children was quantitatively tracked in the study by means of TCR repertoire profiling. The research as a whole found: About two months after transplant, the apparently early recovery of alphabetaT-cell counts reportedly depended on just several hundred clones that had expanded rapidly and came from non-depleted graft cells. The high TCRbeta diversity at day 60 in some patients was ascribed to recipient T cells and intrathymic progenitors that had survived conditioning. Hyperexpanded clone frequencies declined over subsequent months; after one year, T-cell counts and TCRbeta diversity were mostly attributed to newly produced T cells.

This clonotype was seen more than once but under ten times. Its antigen specificity is not known. No base qualities exist here, and no much larger clone lies one base off it. Taken with the paper, the label for treatment or condition translates to: allogeneic hematopoietic cell transplantation with graft depleted of TCRalphabeta T cells and CD19 B cells. Transplant recipients were children who received TCRalphabeta/CD19-depleted allogeneic hematopoietic cell grafts. Library generation was performed with PCR. The sequencer was an Illumina HiSeq 2500. To normalize quantification of the TCRbeta repertoire, the TCR libraries were built with molecular barcoding that relied on unique molecular identifiers. TCRdb itself trimmed the public reads at Q25 with fastp, ran MiXCR and retained productive beta chains. All rows with the same CDR3 protein become a single entry with the most common DNA and genes. Present in this sample are around 250,000 distinct CDR3 sequences, over 20% of which were seen just once. The biggest ten clones account for more than 2% of the sample.

The CDR3 measures 15 amino acids from cysteine to phenylalanine. Only the CDR3 portion is preserved as DNA: 45 bases, with reading frame beginning at the first base. Taken from the germline V gene, the CDR1 and CDR2 loops are MDHEN and SYDVKM. V lost 5 bases and J lost 4 bases, and the count of bases not matched to a germline gene is 8. This receptor chain uses TRBV28 and TRBJ1-2; 9 central nucleotides agree with TRBD1. The source is a girl aged 2-10 years with Fanconi anemia, due to receive a stem cell transplant. Sequencing was performed on PBMCs, taken before TCRalphabeta/CD19-depleted stem cell transplant. The CDR3 sequence is CASSPSGQGGYGYTF. The sequence in DNA is TGTGCCAGCAGTCCCTCGGGACAGGGAGGCTATGGCTACACCTTC.